These 25 T cell receptor beta chains share one sample of origin, sequenced in a study of T cell repertoires in cytomegalovirus infection. No antigen is known for these receptors. One entry per CDR3 protein results from TCRdb running MiXCR on the reads. The data hold 100,000 to 150,000 distinct CDR3 sequences, with 32% observed a single time. Here the sequenced sample was CD8+ T cells from cultured PBMCs, taken from culture after CMV antigen stimulation. Receptors were obtained from a human donor in good health (CMV status not recorded). Some clones in this sample may be carry-over from other donors' samples.

This clonotype has a single count. The chain uses TRBV9 and TRBJ2-2; 7 nucleotides line up with TRBD2. The ends lost 1 base at V and 4 bases at J; junction bases unmatched: 7. This CDR3 region has 16 residues. The germline gives CDR1 SGDLS, CDR2 YYNGEE. CDR3: CASSVRGGTITGELFF. The CDR3 coding sequence is TGTGCCAGCAGCGTACGGGGAGGGACGATCACCGGGGAGCTGTTTTTT.

CDR3 sequence (DNA): TGCAGTGCTAGAGAGAGGGAGAACACTGAAGCTTTCTTT. The encoded protein is CSARERENTEAFF. This chain links TRBV20-1 with TRBJ1-1; D not resolved. The CDR3 is 13 residues long. CDR1 DFQATT and CDR2 SNEGSKA come from the germline V gene (reference sequence). Trimming removed 0 bases from V and 1 base from J, with 6 bases in between.

This clonotype was counted many times. The chain employs TRBV7-6 and TRBJ1-4; unclear D gene. The V end was cut by 5 bases, the J end by 3 bases, with 25 bases between. The CDR3 totals 19 residues. Germline V gene data show CDR1 as SGHVS and CDR2 as FNYEAQ. The CDR3 DNA is TGTGCCAGCAGCCCTCAGACGGGCATCGGCTCTGCCCCTAATGAAAAACTGTTTTTT. It yields the protein CASSPQTGIGSAPNEKLFF.

This clonotype was detected ten times or more. The chain uses TRBV12-3 or TRBV12-4 and TRBJ1-5, with D unclear. The CDR3 totals 14 residues. V lost 6 bases and J lost 6, with 15 bases in between. Written as DNA, the CDR3 is TGTGCCAGCAGCTCCGGGAATGAGGGTCAGCCCCAGCATTTT. This sequence encodes CASSSGNEGQPQHF.

The J gene is TRBJ2-3, the V gene TRBV28, with TRBD1 matching over 7 bases. After removal of 3 bases from V and 3 bases from J, the junction contained 3 bases not matched to a gene. CDR3 length equals 14 residues. Germline CDR1 is MDHEN and CDR2 is SYDVKM. Here the CDR3 reads CASSLYRGTDTQYF. The CDR3 DNA sequence: TGTGCCAGCAGTTTGTACAGGGGAACAGATACGCAGTATTTT. Together with reference TRBV28 and TRBJ2-3, the CDR3 gives the full variable domain: DVKVTQSSRYLVKRTGEKVFLECVQDMDHENMFWYRQDPGLGLRLIYFSYDVKMKEKGDIPEGYSVSREKKERFSLILESASTNQTSMYLCASSLYRGTDTQYFGPGTRLTVL.

The sample holds many counts of this clonotype. The V and J genes are TRBV12-3 or TRBV12-4 and TRBJ2-1; 10 nucleotides match TRBD2. Unmatched junction bases numbered 6, after V lost 2 bases and J lost 8 bases. The CDR3 consists of 15 residues. The CDR3 loop reads CASSLRSGGEDEQFF. CDR3 sequence (DNA): TGTGCCAGCAGTTTAAGGAGCGGGGGGGAGGATGAGCAGTTCTTC.

The V call is TRBV5-1, the J call TRBJ1-4, with TRBD1 matching over 7 bases. Germline loops: CDR1 SGHRS, CDR2 YFSETQ. V dropped 4 bases and J dropped 4; count of bases not matched to a gene: 7. The CDR3 totals 15 residues. The CDR3 loop reads CASSLGGPYNEKLFF. In nucleotides, the CDR3 is TGCGCCAGCAGCCTAGGGGGCCCGTATAATGAAAAACTGTTTTTT. The full variable domain, completed using reference TRBV5-1 and TRBJ1-4, is KAGVTQTPRYLIKTRGQQVTLSCSPISGHRSVSWYQQTPGQGLQFLFEYFSETQRNKGNFPGRFSGRQFSNSRSEMNVSTLELGDSALYLCASSLGGPYNEKLFFGSGTQLSVL.

The CDR3 DNA is TGTGCCAGCAGCGGCAGGGGGGGAGACACTGAAGCTTTCTTT. The encoded protein is CASSGRGGDTEAFF. The chain has TRBV27 and TRBJ1-1, with 7 positions matching TRBD1. With 6 bases clipped from V and 3 bases from J, the junction kept 7 bases outside the gene matches. Germline V gene lookup returns CDR1 MNHEY and CDR2 SMNVEV (reference sequence). The CDR3 contains 14 residues.

The chain has TRBV6-2 or TRBV6-3 and TRBJ2-5; 8 bases fit TRBD2. After removal of 2 bases from V and 6 bases from J, the junction contained 8 bases not matched to a gene. The CDR3 has 15 residues. The germline V gene has CDR1 MNHEY and CDR2 SVGEGT. The CDR3 nucleotides read TGTGCCAGCAGTTACACCGGGGGGGCCTCTCAGACCCAGTACTTC. It yields the protein CASSYTGGASQTQYF.

This clonotype was seen only a few times. The J gene is TRBJ2-1, the V gene TRBV6-2 or TRBV6-3, with D possibly matching TRBD1 (5 bases). CDR3 length: 15 amino acids. From germline, CDR1 is MNHEY and CDR2 SVGEGT. V was trimmed by 8 bases and J by 7 bases, leaving 21 bases between them. CDR3: CASVGGDRKGNEQFF. In DNA, the CDR3 is TGTGCCAGCGTTGGTGGAGACCGGAAGGGGAATGAGCAGTTCTTC.

The genes are TRBV28 and TRBJ2-2; 9 bases align to TRBD1. V lost 8 bases, J lost 0 bases, and 1 base stayed unmatched. The germline gives CDR1 MDHEN, CDR2 SYDVKM. CDR3 length equals 14 residues. CDR3 loop: CASGDRANTGELFF. CDR3 nucleotides: TGTGCCAGCGGGGACAGGGCGAACACCGGGGAGCTGTTTTTT.

The chain has TRBV7-9 and TRBJ2-7, with 12 bases that match TRBD1. The CDR3 has 14 amino acids. Germline values: CDR1 SEHNR, CDR2 FQNEAQ (reference sequence). Germline trimming cut 5 bases from V and 5 bases from J; bases unmatched to any gene: 4. CDR3 nucleotide sequence: TGTGCCAGCAGCCAGGGACAGGGGGCCCACGAGCAGTACTTC. Encoded protein: CASSQGQGAHEQYF.

In its sample, this clonotype was seen a few times. The V and J genes are TRBV7-9 and TRBJ1-4; 10 positions match TRBD1. V dropped 4 bases and J dropped 6; count of bases not matched to a gene: 5. CDR1 SEHNR and CDR2 FQNEAQ come from the germline V gene (reference sequence). The CDR3 loop spans 15 amino acids. The CDR3 sequence is CASSWPGTGDEKLFF. Here the CDR3 DNA reads TGTGCCAGCAGCTGGCCCGGGACAGGGGATGAAAAACTGTTTTTT.

This clonotype has at least ten counts. V and J are TRBV6-1 and TRBJ1-5, with D tentatively TRBD1 (6 bases). The CDR3 has 14 amino acids. The germline gives CDR1 MNHNS, CDR2 SASEGT. Trimming stripped 2 bases from V and 2 bases from J, with 7 bases between. The CDR3 DNA sequence: TGTGCCAGCAGTGAATGGGGGCGCAATCAGCCCCAGCATTTT. It specifies CASSEWGRNQPQHF.

This chain uses TRBV7-8 with TRBJ2-1; 12 bases map to TRBD2. Looked up from germline, CDR1 is SGHVS and CDR2 is FQNEAQ. The V segment lost 5 bases and the J segment 4 bases; nucleotides outside the gene matches: 3. The CDR3 totals 15 residues. This chain's CDR3 is CASSDGLAGYNEQFF. The CDR3 region has the DNA TGTGCCAGCAGCGATGGACTAGCGGGGTACAATGAGCAGTTCTTC.

The J gene is TRBJ2-3, the V gene TRBV12-3 or TRBV12-4; 12 bases fit TRBD2. This CDR3 region has 17 residues. V trimming: 5 bases; J trimming: 0 bases; junction bases outside the gene matches: 6. This chain's CDR3 is CASSLLAGGGSTDTQYF. The CDR3, as DNA: TGTGCCAGCAGTCTACTAGCGGGGGGAGGGAGCACAGATACGCAGTATTTT.

The chain carries TRBV6-1 and TRBJ1-5; the D gene is possibly TRBD1 (6 bases). The CDR3 covers 14 residues. Looked up from germline, CDR1 is MNHNS and CDR2 is SASEGT. V was pared by 5 bases and J by 6 bases, with 14 bases between. For the CDR3, the DNA is TGTGCCAGCAGTTATACAGGGATCGGTCAGCCCCAGCATTTT. It translates to CASSYTGIGQPQHF.

This clonotype was seen at least ten times. Here the CDR3 reads CASSLESDGVSGNTIYF. DNA for the CDR3: TGTGCCAGCAGCTTAGAGTCCGACGGAGTCTCTGGAAACACCATATATTTT. The rearrangement links TRBV7-2 to TRBJ1-3; D uncertain. From germline, CDR1 is SGHTA and CDR2 FQGNSA. CDR3 size: 17 residues. V dropped 1 base and J dropped 0 bases, with 13 bases sitting between them. The full variable domain, rest sourced from reference TRBV7-2 and TRBJ1-3, is GAGVSQSPSNKVTEKGKDVELRCDPISGHTALYWYRQSLGQGLEFLIYFQGNSAPDKSGLPSDRFSAERTGGSVSTLTIQRTQQEDSAVYLCASSLESDGVSGNTIYFGEGSWLTVV.

The chain uses TRBV7-2 and TRBJ2-7; TRBD1 aligns across 9 bases. CDR1 SGHTA and CDR2 FQGNSA come from the germline V gene. CDR3 length: 16 residues. After removal of 1 base from V and 1 base from J, the junction contained 5 bases not matched to a gene. The DNA of the CDR3 is TGTGCCAGCAGCTTAGGTCCCGGGACAGGGTCCTACGAGCAGTACTTC. This sequence encodes CASSLGPGTGSYEQYF.

In its sample, this clonotype was seen many times. This chain links TRBV7-8 with TRBJ2-1; TRBD1 might be the D (5 bases). Germline CDR1 reads SGHVS; CDR2 reads FQNEAQ. V gave up 1 base and J gave up 8 bases, with 6 bases separating them. The CDR3 consists of 12 residues. CDR3 DNA sequence: TGTGCCAGCAGCTTAGGGGGCGATGAGCAGTTCTTC. Residues: CASSLGGDEQFF.

This clonotype was recorded many times. The chain combines TRBV6-1 with TRBJ2-1; D remains unclear. The V end was cut by 3 bases, the J end by 0 bases, with 3 bases between. This CDR3 has 13 amino acids. CDR1 and CDR2 from the germline V gene are MNHNS and SASEGT. The CDR3 is CASSESSYNEQFF. In nucleotides, the CDR3 is TGTGCCAGCAGTGAGAGCTCCTACAATGAGCAGTTCTTC.

CDR3 region: CASTQGASYEQYF. The CDR3 coding sequence is TGTGCCAGCACGCAGGGGGCCTCCTACGAGCAGTACTTC. This sequence joins TRBV6-2 or TRBV6-3 and TRBJ2-7; 8 positions match TRBD1. Germline values: CDR1 MNHEY, CDR2 SVGEGT. CDR3 length equals 13 residues. V was pared by 7 bases and J by 0 bases, with 2 bases of the junction left unmatched.

About this clonotype itself: At one boundary the junction diverges from the germline segment, which might be a read error. This rearrangement joins TRBV2 to TRBJ2-7; TRBD1 aligns across 9 bases. This CDR3 has 14 residues. Per the germline V gene, CDR1 is SNHLY and CDR2 is FYNNEI. As DNA, the CDR3 is TGTGCCAGCACCTACGACAGGGGGAGGTACGAGCAGTGCTTC. Translated: CASTYDRGRYEQCF.

This clonotype was recorded a few times. The CDR3 coding sequence is TGCGCCAGCAGCCACCCACTAGCGGGGGGAAACTCCTACAATGAGCAGTTCTTC. Protein sequence: CASSHPLAGGNSYNEQFF. The chain has TRBV4-1 and TRBJ2-1, with 12 nucleotides matching TRBD2. Germline V lookup: CDR1 MGHRA, CDR2 YSYEKL. The V segment lost 3 bases and the J segment 0 bases; nucleotides outside the gene matches: 6. This CDR3 has 18 residues.

This clonotype occurred a few times. This rearrangement joins TRBV7-9 to TRBJ2-5, with D hard to call. The CDR3 extends over 14 amino acids. Germline CDR1 reads SEHNR; CDR2 reads FQNEAQ (reference sequence). Trimming left V 5 bases short and J 2 bases short, with 12 bases between. This CDR3 is CASSIPLDQETQYF. Here the CDR3 DNA reads TGTGCCAGCAGCATCCCACTCGATCAAGAGACCCAGTACTTC.